This T cell receptor (beta chain) was sequenced in a study of CD8+CD57+ T cells in acquired aplastic anemia. Study background: Quantities of DNA derived from sorted CD4+ and CD8+ cells averaged about 3.2 ug.

Genomic DNA constituted the template upon which TCR beta VDJ and CDR3 profiling was performed. TCRdb redid the calling of the reads with MiXCR, one entry per CDR3 protein. The table has 400,000 to 500,000 distinct CDR3 sequences, 65% to 75% seen once; the top ten hold 3.5% to 4.5%. With respect to this clonotype: As yet, its antigen is unknown.

Trimming removed 3 bases from V and 6 bases from J, with 14 bases in between. CDR1 is LNHDA and CDR2 is SQIVND in the germline V gene (reference sequence). CDR3 length equals 14 residues. Regarding the study as a whole: The CD8+ Simpson's diversity of patients and controls was not significantly different.

This sequence originates from a human donor in good health, serving as a control. The source material was sorted CD4+, CD8+, or CD8+CD57+ T cells (not recorded which) from PBMCs. The chain has TRBV19 and TRBJ1-1, with a possible D match to TRBD1 (5 bases). In nucleotides, the CDR3 is TGTGCCAGTAGTATGGGGACGGTCGTCGCTGAAGCTTTCTTT. As protein: CASSMGTVVAEAFF.